Each of the 11 T cell receptor beta chains below was sequenced from the same sample in a study of graft-versus-host responses after intestinal transplantation. Measured with immunoSEQ multiplex PCR; TCRdb has only the in-frame clones, and not every one. Among over 100,000 clones listed, approximately 96% were seen once. The antigens these receptors bind are not known. Specimen: unstimulated CD8+ T cells sorted from spleen or lymph node cells, collected before intestinal transplant. These receptors originate from a human donor who received an intestinal transplant.

The CDR3 reads CASSPAGEKSYEQYF. The CDR3 coding sequence is TGTGCCAGCAGTCCGGCGGGGGAGAAGTCCTACGAGCAGTACTTC. The rearrangement links TRBV27 to TRBJ2-7; 7 bases agree with TRBD2. With 5 bases clipped from V and 1 base from J, the junction kept 8 bases outside the gene matches. The germline V gene encodes CDR1 MNHEY and CDR2 SMNVEV (reference sequence). The CDR3 length is 15 residues.

The chain combines TRBV12-2 with TRBJ2-2; the DNA was not compared with TRBD2, the D call given in the table. TRBV12-2 is termed a pseudogene. The CDR3 extends over 17 amino acids. CDR3 DNA: TGTGCAAGTCGCTTAGCCCTAGCGGGAGTAAACACCGGGGAGCTGTTTTTT. It specifies CASRLALAGVNTGELFF.

The sample holds a few counts of this clone. The chain links TRBV5-4 to TRBJ2-7; D gene unclear. The germline V gene has CDR1 SGHNT and CDR2 YYREEE (reference sequence). The germline V and J ends were trimmed by 0 bases and 3 bases, with 4 bases remaining between them. The CDR3 runs 12 residues. CDR3 sequence: CASSLDIYEQYF. CDR3 coding DNA: TGTGCCAGCAGCTTGGACATCTACGAGCAGTACTTC.

The CDR3 DNA follows: TGTGCCAGCAGCTTATTACATTCCGGTATCTCTGGGGCCAACGTCCTGACTTTC. This gives the protein CASSLLHSGISGANVLTF. The V call is TRBV7-3, the J call TRBJ2-6; D uncertain. V lost 2 bases and J lost 0, with 14 bases in between. The CDR3 has 18 residues. From germline, CDR1 is SGHTA and CDR2 FQGTGA.

This chain uses TRBV4-1 with TRBJ1-1, with D unresolved. Germline V gene data show CDR1 as MGHRA and CDR2 as YSYEKL. CDR3 size: 15 residues. The V end was cut by 1 base, the J end by 1 base, with 10 bases between. In nucleotides, the CDR3 is TGCGCCAGCAGCCAAGGTGTGAGCCAGAACACTGAAGCTTTCTTT. It encodes CASSQGVSQNTEAFF.

The chain recombines TRBV28 with TRBJ1-5, with a weak D call TRBD1 (5 bases). The CDR3 has 15 amino acids. Per germline, CDR1 MDHEN and CDR2 SYDVKM. V dropped 6 bases and J dropped 2 bases, with 14 bases sitting between them. CDR3 DNA sequence: TGTGCCAGCAGGGTGAATTGGGGCGGCAATCAGCCCCAGCATTTT. This sequence encodes CASRVNWGGNQPQHF.

This sequence joins TRBV6-5 and TRBJ1-5, with 7 positions matching TRBD1. CDR1 is MNHEY, CDR2 SVGAGI, per germline. CDR3 size: 15 residues. J was trimmed by 0 bases and V by 6 bases; bases with no gene match: 5. The DNA of the CDR3 is TGTGCCAGCAGCCTGGGACAGTATAGCAATCAGCCCCAGCATTTT. This codes for CASSLGQYSNQPQHF.

The chain uses TRBV4-2 and TRBJ2-7; D is perhaps TRBD1 (5 bases). V lost 5 bases to trimming and J lost 2 bases, with 7 bases between them. This CDR3 has 12 residues. CDR1 and CDR2 (germline): LGHNA, YNFKEQ. The CDR3 protein is CASSGRAYEQYF. Here the CDR3 DNA reads TGTGCCAGCAGCGGCAGGGCCTACGAGCAGTACTTC.

The chain employs TRBV9 and TRBJ1-1; tentative D call: TRBD1 (5 bases). V lost 0 bases, J lost 6 bases, and 12 bases lay in between. CDR3 size: 14 residues. Germline CDR1 is SGDLS and CDR2 is YYNGEE. CDR3 in amino acids: CASSVAGTRAEAFF. Written as DNA, the CDR3 is TGTGCCAGCAGCGTAGCAGGGACCAGGGCTGAAGCTTTCTTT.

On this clone itself: Other DNA variants within this sample encode the same CDR3. V usage is TRBV7-3 and J usage is TRBJ2-1; 12 bases align to TRBD2. There are 15 residues in the CDR3. Losses at the gene ends were 5 bases for V and 4 bases for J; bases not matched to a gene: 3. Germline V CDR1 and CDR2: SGHTA, FQGTGA. In nucleotides, the CDR3 is TGTGCCAGCAGCGCGGGACTAGCGGGTTACAATGAGCAGTTCTTC. It specifies CASSAGLAGYNEQFF.

V and J are TRBV30 and TRBJ2-3; 7 nucleotides agree with TRBD2. The CDR3 runs to 16 residues. The J segment lost 5 bases and the V segment lost 8 bases, leaving 19 bases of the junction unmatched. In germline, CDR1 is GTSNPN, CDR2 SVGIG (reference sequence). The CDR3 DNA sequence: TGTGCCCGAAGTCCCGGGGCGGGAGTTGGGAGAGATACGCAGTATTTT. Protein: CARSPGAGVGRDTQYF.